This T cell receptor (beta chain) originates from a study of PD-L1 blockade in urothelial cancer. Study in general: The analyses of blood took place 3 weeks (second dose) and 6 weeks after treatment start.

Time point: pretreatment peripheral blood. Produced via immunoSEQ multiplex PCR; TCRdb's table is partial and in-frame only. The sample contains 35,000 to 45,000 clones, roughly 84% of which appear only once. The CDR3 is 17 residues long. With 2 bases removed from V and 4 bases from J, the gap between germline ends came to 18 bases. Germline assignment: CDR1 LGHNA and CDR2 YSLEER. This TCR was sampled from a donor aged 40 or over with urothelial cancer. The sample in question was PBMCs, obtained around atezolizumab (anti-PD-L1) treatment. The chain has TRBV4-3 and TRBJ1-3; D might be TRBD1 (5 bases). CDR3 in DNA: TGCGCCAGCAGCCAAAATCCAGCGGGGGGAGCGGGAAACACCATATATTTT. It is translated as CASSQNPAGGAGNTIYF.